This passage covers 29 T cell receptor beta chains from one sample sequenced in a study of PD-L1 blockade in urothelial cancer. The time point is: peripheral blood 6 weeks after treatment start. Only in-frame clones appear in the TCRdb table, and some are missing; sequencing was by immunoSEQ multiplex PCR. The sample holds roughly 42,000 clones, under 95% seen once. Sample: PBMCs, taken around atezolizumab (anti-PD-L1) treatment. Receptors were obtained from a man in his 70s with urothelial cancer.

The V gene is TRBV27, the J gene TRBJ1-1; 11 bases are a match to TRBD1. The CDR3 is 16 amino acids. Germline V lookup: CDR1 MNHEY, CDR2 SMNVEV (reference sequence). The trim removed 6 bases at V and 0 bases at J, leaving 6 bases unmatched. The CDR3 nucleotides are TGTGCCAGCAGACACGGACAGGGGGCCTTGAACACTGAAGCTTTCTTT. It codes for CASRHGQGALNTEAFF.

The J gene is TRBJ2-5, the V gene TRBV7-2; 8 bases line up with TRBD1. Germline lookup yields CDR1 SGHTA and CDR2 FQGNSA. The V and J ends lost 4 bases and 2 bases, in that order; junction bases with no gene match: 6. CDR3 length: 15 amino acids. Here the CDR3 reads CASSSGQGPQETQYF. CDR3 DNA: TGTGCCAGCAGCTCAGGACAGGGACCACAAGAGACCCAGTACTTC.

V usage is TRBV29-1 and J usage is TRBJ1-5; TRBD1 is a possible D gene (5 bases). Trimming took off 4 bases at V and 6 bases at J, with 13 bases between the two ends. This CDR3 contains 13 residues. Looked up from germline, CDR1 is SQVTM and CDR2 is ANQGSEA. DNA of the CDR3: TGCAGCGTTGGGTGGGGGGACGCTCAGCCCCAGCATTTT. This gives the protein CSVGWGDAQPQHF.

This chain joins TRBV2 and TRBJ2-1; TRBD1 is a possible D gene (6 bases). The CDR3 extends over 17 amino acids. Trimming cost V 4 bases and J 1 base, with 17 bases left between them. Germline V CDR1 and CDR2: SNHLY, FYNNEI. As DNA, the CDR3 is TGTGCCAGCAGTGTTTCAGGGGTTACGTCGTCCTACAATGAGCAGTTCTTC. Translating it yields CASSVSGVTSSYNEQFF.

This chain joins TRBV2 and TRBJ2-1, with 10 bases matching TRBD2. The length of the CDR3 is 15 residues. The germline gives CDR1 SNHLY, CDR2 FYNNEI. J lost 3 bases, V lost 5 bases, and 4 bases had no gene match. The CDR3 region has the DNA TGTGCCAGCAGTCCCGTAGCGGGAGGCTACAATGAGCAGTTCTTC. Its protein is CASSPVAGGYNEQFF.

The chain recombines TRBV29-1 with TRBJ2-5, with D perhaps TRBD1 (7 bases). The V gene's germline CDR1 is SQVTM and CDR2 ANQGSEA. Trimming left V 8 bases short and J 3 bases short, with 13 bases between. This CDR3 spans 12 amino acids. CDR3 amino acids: CSPRGAEETQYF. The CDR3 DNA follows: TGCAGCCCCAGGGGGGCGGAAGAGACCCAGTACTTC.

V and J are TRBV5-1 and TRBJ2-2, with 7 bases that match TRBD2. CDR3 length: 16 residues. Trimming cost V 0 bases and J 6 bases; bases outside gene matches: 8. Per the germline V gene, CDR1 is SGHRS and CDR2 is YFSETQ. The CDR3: CASSLDSGLGSGELFF. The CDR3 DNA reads TGCGCCAGCAGCTTGGATAGTGGACTAGGGTCCGGGGAGCTGTTTTTT.

For the CDR3, the DNA is TGTGCCAGCATGGAGGGCCGCACAGATACGCAGTATTTT. Its protein is CASMEGRTDTQYF. The rearrangement joins TRBV28 to TRBJ2-3; D possibly corresponds to TRBD2 (6 bases). V lost 7 bases to trimming and J lost 1 base, with 9 bases between them. The CDR3 contains 13 residues. Germline V gives CDR1 MDHEN, CDR2 SYDVKM.

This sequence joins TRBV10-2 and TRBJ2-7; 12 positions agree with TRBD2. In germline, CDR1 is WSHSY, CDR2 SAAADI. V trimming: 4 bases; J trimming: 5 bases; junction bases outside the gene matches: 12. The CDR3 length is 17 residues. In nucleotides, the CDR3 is TGCGCCAGCAGTGTGGGGCCCGCTAGCGGGAGGGTAGACGAGCAGTACTTC. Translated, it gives CASSVGPASGRVDEQYF.

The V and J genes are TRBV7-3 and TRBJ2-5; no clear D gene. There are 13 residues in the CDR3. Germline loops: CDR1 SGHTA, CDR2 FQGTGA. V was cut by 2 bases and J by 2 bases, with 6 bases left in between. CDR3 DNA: TGTGCCAGCAGCTTACGCAGTCAAGAGACCCAGTACTTC. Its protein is CASSLRSQETQYF.

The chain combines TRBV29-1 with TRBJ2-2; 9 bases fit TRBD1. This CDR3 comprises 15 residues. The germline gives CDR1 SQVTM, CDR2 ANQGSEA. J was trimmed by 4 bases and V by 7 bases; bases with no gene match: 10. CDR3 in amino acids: CSALHRGRGTGELFF. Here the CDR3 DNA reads TGCAGCGCGCTTCACAGGGGGCGGGGCACCGGGGAGCTGTTTTTT.

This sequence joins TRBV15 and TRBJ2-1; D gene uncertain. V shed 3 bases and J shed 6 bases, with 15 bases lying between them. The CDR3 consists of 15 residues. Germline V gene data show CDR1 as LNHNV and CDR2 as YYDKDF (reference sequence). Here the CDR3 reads CATSSSVRSGNEQFF. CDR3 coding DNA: TGTGCCACCAGCAGCTCGGTTAGATCGGGCAATGAGCAGTTCTTC.

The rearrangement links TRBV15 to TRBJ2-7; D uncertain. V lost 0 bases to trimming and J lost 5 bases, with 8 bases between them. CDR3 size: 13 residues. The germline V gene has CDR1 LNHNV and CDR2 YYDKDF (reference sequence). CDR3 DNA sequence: TGTGCCACCAGCAGAGATGTTCAGGACGAGCAGTACTTC. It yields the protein CATSRDVQDEQYF.

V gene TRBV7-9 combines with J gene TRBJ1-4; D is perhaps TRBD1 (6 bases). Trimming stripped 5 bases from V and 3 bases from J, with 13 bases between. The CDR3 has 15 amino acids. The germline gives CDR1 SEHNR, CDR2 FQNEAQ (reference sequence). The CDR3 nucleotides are TGTGCCAGCAGCCAAGGACAGAGAGCTAATGAAAAACTGTTTTTT. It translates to CASSQGQRANEKLFF. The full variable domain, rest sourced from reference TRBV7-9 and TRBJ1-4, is DTGVSQNPRHKITKRGQNVTFRCDPISEHNRLYWYRQTLGQGPEFLTYFQNEAQLEKSRLLSDRFSAERPKGSFSTLEIQRTEQGDSAMYLCASSQGQRANEKLFFGSGTQLSVL.

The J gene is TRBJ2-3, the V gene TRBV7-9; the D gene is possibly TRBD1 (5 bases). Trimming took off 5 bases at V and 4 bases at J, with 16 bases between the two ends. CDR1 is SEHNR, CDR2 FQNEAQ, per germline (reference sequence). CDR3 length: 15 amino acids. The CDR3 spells CASSPRVGRADTQYF. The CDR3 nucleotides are TGTGCCAGCAGCCCACGGGTTGGCAGGGCAGATACGCAGTATTTT.

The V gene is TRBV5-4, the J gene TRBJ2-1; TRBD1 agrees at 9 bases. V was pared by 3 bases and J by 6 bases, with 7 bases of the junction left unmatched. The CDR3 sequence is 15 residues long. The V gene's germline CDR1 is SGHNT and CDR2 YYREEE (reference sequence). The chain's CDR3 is CASSSRDRVSNEQFF. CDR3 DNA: TGTGCCAGCAGCTCCCGGGACAGGGTTAGCAATGAGCAGTTCTTC.

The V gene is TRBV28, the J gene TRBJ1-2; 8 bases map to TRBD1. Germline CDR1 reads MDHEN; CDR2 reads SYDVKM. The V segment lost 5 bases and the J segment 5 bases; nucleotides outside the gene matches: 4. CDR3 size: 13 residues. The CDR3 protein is CASSLRTGYGYTF. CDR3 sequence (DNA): TGTGCCAGCAGTCTAAGGACAGGGTATGGCTACACCTTC.

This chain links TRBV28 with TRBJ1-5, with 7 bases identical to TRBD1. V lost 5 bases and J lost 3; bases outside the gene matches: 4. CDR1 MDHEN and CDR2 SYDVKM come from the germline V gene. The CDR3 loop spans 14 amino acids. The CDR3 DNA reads TGTGCCAGCAGTCTGGGACAGCTCAATCAGCCCCAGCATTTT. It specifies CASSLGQLNQPQHF. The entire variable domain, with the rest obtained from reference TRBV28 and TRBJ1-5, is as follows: DVKVTQSSRYLVKRTGEKVFLECVQDMDHENMFWYRQDPGLGLRLIYFSYDVKMKEKGDIPEGYSVSREKKERFSLILESASTNQTSMYLCASSLGQLNQPQHFGDGTRLSIL.

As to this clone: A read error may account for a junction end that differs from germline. The CDR3 region is CASTLRTSGSTDF. The CDR3 coding sequence is TGTGCCAGCACCCTTAGGACTAGCGGGAGCACTGACTTC. V and J are TRBV28 and TRBJ2-7, with 13 positions matching TRBD2. This CDR3 comprises 13 residues. Germline V gene lookup returns CDR1 MDHEN and CDR2 SYDVKM.

The CDR3 bases are TGTGCCAGCAGTGAGGAGGCGGGAGACCTCTACAATGAGCAGTTCTTC. Amino acid sequence: CASSEEAGDLYNEQFF. V usage is TRBV2 and J usage is TRBJ2-1, with TRBD2 identical over 7 bases. The trim removed 3 bases at V and 3 bases at J, leaving 8 bases unmatched. The CDR3 is 16 residues long. CDR1 and CDR2 (germline): SNHLY, FYNNEI.

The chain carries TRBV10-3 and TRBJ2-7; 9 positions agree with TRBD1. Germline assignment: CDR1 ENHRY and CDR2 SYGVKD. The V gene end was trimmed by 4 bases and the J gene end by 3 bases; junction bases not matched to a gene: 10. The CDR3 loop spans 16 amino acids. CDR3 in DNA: TGTGCCATCAGTGTCCTAGGGACAGGGTTAAACTACGAGCAGTACTTC. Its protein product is CAISVLGTGLNYEQYF.

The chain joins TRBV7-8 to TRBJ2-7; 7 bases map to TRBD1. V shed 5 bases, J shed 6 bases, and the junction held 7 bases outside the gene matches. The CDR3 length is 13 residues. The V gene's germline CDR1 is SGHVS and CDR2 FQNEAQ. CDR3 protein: CASSVHRGAEQYF. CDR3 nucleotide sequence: TGTGCCAGCAGCGTTCACAGGGGCGCCGAGCAGTACTTC.

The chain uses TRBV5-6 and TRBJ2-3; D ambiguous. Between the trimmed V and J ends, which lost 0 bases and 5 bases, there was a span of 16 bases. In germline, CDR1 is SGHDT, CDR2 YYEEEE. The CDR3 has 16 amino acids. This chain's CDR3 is CASSLVVTTIIDTQYF. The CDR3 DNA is TGTGCCAGCAGCTTGGTAGTAACTACCATAATAGATACGCAGTATTTT.

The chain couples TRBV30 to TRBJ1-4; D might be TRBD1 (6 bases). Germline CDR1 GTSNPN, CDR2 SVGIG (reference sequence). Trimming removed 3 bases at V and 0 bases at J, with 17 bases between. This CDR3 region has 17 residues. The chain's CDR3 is CAWSTSGEPATNEKLFF. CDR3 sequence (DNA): TGTGCCTGGAGCACATCAGGGGAACCCGCAACTAATGAAAAACTGTTTTTT.

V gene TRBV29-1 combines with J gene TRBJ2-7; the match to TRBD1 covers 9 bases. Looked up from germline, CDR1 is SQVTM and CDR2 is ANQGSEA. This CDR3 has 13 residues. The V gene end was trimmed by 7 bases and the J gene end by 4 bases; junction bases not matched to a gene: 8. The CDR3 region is CSAGGQGLYEQYF. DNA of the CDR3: TGCAGCGCAGGGGGACAGGGTTTGTACGAGCAGTACTTC.

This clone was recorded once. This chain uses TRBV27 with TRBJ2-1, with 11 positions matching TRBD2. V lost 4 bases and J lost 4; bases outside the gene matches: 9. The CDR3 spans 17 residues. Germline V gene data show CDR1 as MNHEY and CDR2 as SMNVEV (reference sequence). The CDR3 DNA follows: TGTGCCAGCAGTTCGCCGGGACTAGCGGCGACGTACAATGAGCAGTTCTTC. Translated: CASSSPGLAATYNEQFF.

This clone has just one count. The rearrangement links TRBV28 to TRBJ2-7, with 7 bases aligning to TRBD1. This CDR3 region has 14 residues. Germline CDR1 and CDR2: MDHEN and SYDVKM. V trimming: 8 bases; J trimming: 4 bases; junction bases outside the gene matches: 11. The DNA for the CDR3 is TGTGCCAGCCGGTTGACAGGGAGAATTTACGAGCAGTACTTC. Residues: CASRLTGRIYEQYF.

The DNA of the CDR3 is TGTGCCACCAGCAGAGATATGGCAGTTAATGAAAAACTGTTTTTT. Protein sequence: CATSRDMAVNEKLFF. V is TRBV15 and J is TRBJ1-4; D call uncertain. Germline V gives CDR1 LNHNV, CDR2 YYDKDF (reference sequence). This CDR3 contains 15 residues. The germline V and J ends were trimmed by 0 bases and 4 bases, with 9 bases remaining between them.

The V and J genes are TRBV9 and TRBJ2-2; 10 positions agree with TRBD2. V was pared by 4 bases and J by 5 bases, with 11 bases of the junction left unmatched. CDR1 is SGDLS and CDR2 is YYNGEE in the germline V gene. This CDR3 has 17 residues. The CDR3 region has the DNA TGTGCCAGCAGCTTTCGACCACTAGCGGGATTAACCGGGGAGCTGTTTTTT. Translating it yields CASSFRPLAGLTGELFF.